At least ten counts were recorded for the clone carrying this T cell receptor (beta chain). The antigen is undetermined. TCRdb re-called the 5' RACE reads with MiXCR, one entry per CDR3 protein. This table has about 35,000 distinct CDR3 sequences, over 4.5% appearing once. This sample is drawn from a study of early T cells in non-severe SARS-CoV-2 infection. Whole-study findings and limits: VDJdb matches were skewed toward anti-spike CD8 T cell responses.

The germline V and J ends were trimmed by 5 bases and 4 bases, with 14 bases remaining between them. From germline, CDR1 is SGHVS and CDR2 FNYEAQ. The CDR3 length is 14 residues. The sequenced sample consisted of whole blood. This chain uses TRBV7-6 with TRBJ1-1, with D tentatively TRBD1 (5 bases). The sequence came from an adult who was a healthcare worker with PCR-confirmed SARS-CoV-2 infection or an uninfected control (not recorded which). DNA of the CDR3: TGTGCCAGCAGCGGGCGTGGGGGACTCACTGAAGCTTTCTTT. Translated: CASSGRGGLTEAFF.